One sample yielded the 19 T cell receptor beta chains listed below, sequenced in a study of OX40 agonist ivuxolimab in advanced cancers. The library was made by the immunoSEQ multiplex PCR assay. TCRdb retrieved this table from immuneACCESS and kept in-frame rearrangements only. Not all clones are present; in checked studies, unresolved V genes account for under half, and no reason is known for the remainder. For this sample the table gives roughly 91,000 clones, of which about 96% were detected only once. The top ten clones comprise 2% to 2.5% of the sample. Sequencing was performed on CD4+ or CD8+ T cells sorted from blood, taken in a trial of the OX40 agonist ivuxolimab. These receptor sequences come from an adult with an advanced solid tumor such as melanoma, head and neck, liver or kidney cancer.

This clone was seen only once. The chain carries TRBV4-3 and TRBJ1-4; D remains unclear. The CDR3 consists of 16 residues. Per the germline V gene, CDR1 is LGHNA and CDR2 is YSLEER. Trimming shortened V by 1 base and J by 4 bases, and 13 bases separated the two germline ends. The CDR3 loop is CASSQGERSFNEKLFF. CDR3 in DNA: TGCGCCAGCAGCCAAGGGGAGCGGAGCTTTAATGAAAAACTGTTTTTT.

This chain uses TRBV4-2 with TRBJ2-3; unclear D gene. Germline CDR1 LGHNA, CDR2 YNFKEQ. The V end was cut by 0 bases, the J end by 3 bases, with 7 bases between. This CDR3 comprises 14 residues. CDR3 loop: CASSQDGETDTQYF. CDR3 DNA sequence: TGTGCCAGCAGCCAAGATGGCGAGACAGATACGCAGTATTTT.

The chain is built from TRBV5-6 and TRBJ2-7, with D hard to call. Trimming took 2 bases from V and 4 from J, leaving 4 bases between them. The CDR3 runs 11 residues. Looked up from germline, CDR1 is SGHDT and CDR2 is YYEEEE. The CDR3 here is CASSFKYEQYF. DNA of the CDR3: TGTGCCAGCAGCTTCAAATACGAGCAGTACTTC.

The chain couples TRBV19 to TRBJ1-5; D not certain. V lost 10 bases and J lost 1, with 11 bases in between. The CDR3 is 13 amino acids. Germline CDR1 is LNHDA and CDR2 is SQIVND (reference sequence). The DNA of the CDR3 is TGTGCCACCGCGAACGGGAGCAATCAGCCCCAGCATTTT. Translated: CATANGSNQPQHF.

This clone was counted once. CDR3 bases: TGTGCCAGCAGCTTTCGGGGGTGGGAAGCTTTCTTT. This translates into CASSFRGWEAFF. The rearrangement links TRBV5-6 to TRBJ1-1, with a weak D call TRBD1 (5 bases). The CDR3 covers 12 residues. Germline CDR1 and CDR2: SGHDT and YYEEEE. V shed 2 bases and J shed 8 bases, with 10 bases lying between them.

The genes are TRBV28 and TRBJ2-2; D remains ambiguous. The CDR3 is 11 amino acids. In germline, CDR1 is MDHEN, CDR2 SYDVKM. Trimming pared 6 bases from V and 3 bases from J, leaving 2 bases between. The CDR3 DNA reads TGTGCCAGCAGCGACACCGGGGAGCTGTTTTTT. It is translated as CASSDTGELFF.

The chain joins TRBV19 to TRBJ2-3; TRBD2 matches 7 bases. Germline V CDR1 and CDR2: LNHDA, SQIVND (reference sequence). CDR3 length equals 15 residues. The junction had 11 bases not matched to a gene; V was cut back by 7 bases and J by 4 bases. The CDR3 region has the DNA TGTGCCAGTAAGGATTTGGCTAGCGGCCCAGATACGCAGTATTTT. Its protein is CASKDLASGPDTQYF.

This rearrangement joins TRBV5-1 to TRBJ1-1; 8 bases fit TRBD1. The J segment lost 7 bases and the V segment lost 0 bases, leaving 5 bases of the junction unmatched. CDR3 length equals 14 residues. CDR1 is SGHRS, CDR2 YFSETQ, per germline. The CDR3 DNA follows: TGCGCCAGCAGCTTGGCAGGGGGCGGGAGTGAAGCTTTCTTT. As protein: CASSLAGGGSEAFF.

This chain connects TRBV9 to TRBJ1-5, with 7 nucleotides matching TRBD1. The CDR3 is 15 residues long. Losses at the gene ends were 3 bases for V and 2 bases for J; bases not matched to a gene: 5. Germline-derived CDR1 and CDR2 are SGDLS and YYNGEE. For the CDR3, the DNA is TGTGCCAGCAGCGAGTCCGGGACAGGCAATCAGCCCCAGCATTTT. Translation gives CASSESGTGNQPQHF. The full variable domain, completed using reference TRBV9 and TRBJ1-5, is DSGVTQTPKHLITATGQRVTLRCSPRSGDLSVYWYQQSLDQGLQFLIQYYNGEERAKGNILERFSAQQFPDLHSELNLSSLELGDSALYFCASSESGTGNQPQHFGDGTRLSIL.

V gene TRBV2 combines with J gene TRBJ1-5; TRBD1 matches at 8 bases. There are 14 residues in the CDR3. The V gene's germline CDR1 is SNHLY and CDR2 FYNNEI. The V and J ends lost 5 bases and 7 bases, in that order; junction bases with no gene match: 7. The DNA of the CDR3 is TGTGCCAGCAGTCCTGACAGGGGACAACAGCCCCAGCATTTT. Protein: CASSPDRGQQPQHF.

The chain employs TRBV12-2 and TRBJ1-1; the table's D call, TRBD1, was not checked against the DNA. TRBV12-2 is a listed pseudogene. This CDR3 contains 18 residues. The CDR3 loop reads CASRLDRDRRKGNTEAFF. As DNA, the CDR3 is TGTGCAAGTCGCTTAGACCGGGACAGAAGGAAAGGGAACACTGAAGCTTTCTTT.

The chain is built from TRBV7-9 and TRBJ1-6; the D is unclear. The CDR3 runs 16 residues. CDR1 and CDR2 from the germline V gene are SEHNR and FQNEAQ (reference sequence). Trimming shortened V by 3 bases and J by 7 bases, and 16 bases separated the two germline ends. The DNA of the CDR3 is TGTGCCAGCAGCTTTGAGGAGGGTCTGGGGAATTCACCCCTCCACTTT. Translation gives CASSFEEGLGNSPLHF.

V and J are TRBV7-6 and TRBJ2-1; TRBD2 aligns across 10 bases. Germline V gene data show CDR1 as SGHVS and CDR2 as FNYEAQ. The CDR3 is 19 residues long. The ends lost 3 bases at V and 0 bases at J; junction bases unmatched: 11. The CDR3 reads CASSFVSRLAGNSYNEQFF. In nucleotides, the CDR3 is TGTGCCAGCAGCTTTGTCTCAAGACTAGCGGGTAACTCCTACAATGAGCAGTTCTTC.

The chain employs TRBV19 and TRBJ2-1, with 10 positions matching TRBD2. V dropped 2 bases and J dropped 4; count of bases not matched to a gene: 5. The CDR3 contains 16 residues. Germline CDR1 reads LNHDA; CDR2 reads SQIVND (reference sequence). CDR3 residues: CASSIRLAGAYNEQFF. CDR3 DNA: TGTGCCAGTAGTATACGCCTAGCGGGAGCTTACAATGAGCAGTTCTTC.

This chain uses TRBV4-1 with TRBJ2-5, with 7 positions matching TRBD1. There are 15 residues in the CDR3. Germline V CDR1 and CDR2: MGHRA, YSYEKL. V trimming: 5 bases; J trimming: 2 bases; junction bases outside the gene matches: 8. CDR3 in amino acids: CASSFNRGPQETQYF. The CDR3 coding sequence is TGCGCCAGCAGCTTTAACAGGGGACCTCAAGAGACCCAGTACTTC.

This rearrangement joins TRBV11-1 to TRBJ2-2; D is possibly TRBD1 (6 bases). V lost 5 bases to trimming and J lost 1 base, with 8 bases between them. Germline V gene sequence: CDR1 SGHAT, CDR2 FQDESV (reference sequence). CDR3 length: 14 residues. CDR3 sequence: CASSPQGNTGELFF. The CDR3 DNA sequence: TGTGCCAGCAGCCCACAGGGGAACACCGGGGAGCTGTTTTTT. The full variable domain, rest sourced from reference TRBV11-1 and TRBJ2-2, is EAEVAQSPRYKITEKSQAVAFWCDPISGHATLYWYRQILGQGPELLVQFQDESVVDDSQLPKDRFSAERLKGVDSTLKIQPAELGDSAMYLCASSPQGNTGELFFGEGSRLTVL.

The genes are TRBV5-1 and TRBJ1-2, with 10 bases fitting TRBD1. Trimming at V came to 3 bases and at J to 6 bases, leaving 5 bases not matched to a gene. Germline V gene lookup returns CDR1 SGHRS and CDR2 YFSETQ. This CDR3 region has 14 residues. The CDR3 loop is CASSWDRGSDGYTF. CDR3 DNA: TGCGCCAGCAGCTGGGACAGGGGATCGGATGGCTACACCTTC.

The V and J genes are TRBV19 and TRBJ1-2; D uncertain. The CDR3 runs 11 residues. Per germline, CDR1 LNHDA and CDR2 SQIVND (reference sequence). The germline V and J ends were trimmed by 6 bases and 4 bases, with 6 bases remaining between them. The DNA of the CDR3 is TGTGCCAGTAGGGACGGCTATGGCTACACCTTC. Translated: CASRDGYGYTF.

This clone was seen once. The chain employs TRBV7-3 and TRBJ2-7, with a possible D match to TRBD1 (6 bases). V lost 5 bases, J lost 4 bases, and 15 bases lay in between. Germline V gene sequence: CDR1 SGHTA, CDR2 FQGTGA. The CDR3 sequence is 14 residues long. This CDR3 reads CASSADPQGYEQYF. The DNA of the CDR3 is TGTGCCAGCAGCGCCGATCCGCAGGGGTACGAGCAGTACTTC.